This entry lists 4 T cell receptor beta chains sequenced from one sample in a study of shared clonotypes between healthy human individuals. The assay was immunoSEQ multiplex PCR, and TCRdb's table has in-frame clones only and misses some. The table shows about 680,000 clones, with 92% occurring only once. Terminally differentiated effector memory CD45RA+ cells were left out of the naive CD8 fraction, which was CD45RO-negative and positively selected for CCR7. Sequences were obtained from naive CD8+ T cells sorted from blood. The receptors were sampled from a man aged 25 to 45 in good health.

This chain joins TRBV4-3 and TRBJ2-7, with D possibly TRBD2 on 5 matching bases. Per the germline V gene, CDR1 is LGHNA and CDR2 is YSLEER. This CDR3 has 16 residues. V gave up 0 bases and J gave up 1 base, with 13 bases separating them. CDR3 nucleotide sequence: TGCGCCAGCAGCCAAGATAGGACGGGAAGATCCTACGAGCAGTACTTC. Encoded protein: CASSQDRTGRSYEQYF.

This chain joins TRBV6-1 and TRBJ2-7; the match to TRBD1 covers 7 bases. This CDR3 spans 15 amino acids. With 9 bases clipped from V and 3 bases from J, the junction kept 14 bases outside the gene matches. Germline V gives CDR1 MNHNS, CDR2 SASEGT. The CDR3 DNA is TGTGCCAGTCCCTCCCACCGGGACAGTTACTACGAGCAGTACTTC. It translates to CASPSHRDSYYEQYF.

V is TRBV25-1 and J is TRBJ2-1; D gene unclear. Per germline, CDR1 MGHDK and CDR2 SYGVNS. The CDR3 sequence is 14 residues long. V shed 6 bases and J shed 3 bases, with 12 bases lying between them. In DNA form, the CDR3 reads TGTGCCAGCAGCGTTGCGACCGACTACAATGAGCAGTTCTTC. Protein: CASSVATDYNEQFF.

The chain employs TRBV9 and TRBJ2-1; 9 nucleotides line up with TRBD1. Germline CDR1 and CDR2: SGDLS and YYNGEE. With V trimmed by 3 bases and J by 7 bases, 14 bases remained unmatched. This CDR3 is 17 amino acids long. CDR3 in DNA: TGTGCCAGCAGCGAGACCCCCCCGGACAGGGGAATGAATGAGCAGTTCTTC. Its translation: CASSETPPDRGMNEQFF.